What follows are 22 T cell receptor beta chains derived from one specimen sequenced in a study of T-cell reconstitution after alpha-beta-depleted transplantation in children. TCRbeta library preparation incorporated unique molecular identifiers. From the PCR reads, TCRdb called clonotypes with MiXCR, one entry per CDR3 protein. The sample contains some 600,000 distinct CDR3 sequences, 10% to 15% of which appear only once. The sample was PBMCs, mostly from graft donor cells, taken 360 days after TCRalphabeta/CD19-depleted stem cell transplant. These receptor sequences come from a male patient aged 5 to 17 who had a stem cell transplant for acute myeloid leukemia, so the T cells may come from the graft donor.

This clonotype was seen more than once but under ten times. V gene TRBV4-3 combines with J gene TRBJ2-3; D uncertain. V was pared by 0 bases and J by 4 bases, with 11 bases between. The CDR3 runs to 15 residues. CDR1 is LGHNA and CDR2 is YSLEER in the germline V gene. DNA of the CDR3: TGCGCCAGCAGCCAAGAAACCCTTACGGCAGATACGCAGTATTTT. Protein product: CASSQETLTADTQYF.

The table lists this clonotype with a few counts. The chain couples TRBV9 to TRBJ2-3; 8 nucleotides match TRBD2. The CDR3 is 16 amino acids. V shed 3 bases, J shed 2 bases, and the junction held 8 bases outside the gene matches. CDR1 SGDLS and CDR2 YYNGEE come from the germline V gene. CDR3 protein: CASSAKPLADTDTQYF. For the CDR3, the DNA is TGTGCCAGCAGCGCCAAACCACTAGCGGACACAGATACGCAGTATTTT.

This clonotype appeared many times. This chain joins TRBV29-1 and TRBJ2-3; TRBD2 matches 7 bases. The trim removed 7 bases at V and 3 bases at J, leaving 10 bases unmatched. The CDR3 totals 14 residues. The germline V gene has CDR1 SQVTM and CDR2 ANQGSEA. CDR3 residues: CSDLGLLMTDTQYF. The CDR3 DNA follows: TGCAGCGATTTGGGACTACTTATGACAGATACGCAGTATTTT.

This clonotype was seen ten or more times. The J gene is TRBJ2-4, the V gene TRBV12-3 or TRBV12-4; D gene uncertain. Deletions cut 2 bases from V and 0 bases from J, with 11 bases between. The CDR3 extends over 16 amino acids. Here the CDR3 DNA reads TGTGCCAGCAGTTTACGCGTGGCCCTAGCCAAAAACATTCAGTACTTC. This sequence encodes CASSLRVALAKNIQYF.

This clonotype was detected ten times or more. The J gene is TRBJ2-4, the V gene TRBV9, with 8 bases that match TRBD2. V lost 1 base to trimming and J lost 1 base; unmatched junction nucleotides: 7. Germline loops: CDR1 SGDLS, CDR2 YYNGEE. The CDR3 has 17 amino acids. As DNA, the CDR3 is TGTGCCAGCAGCGTAAGGGCGGGGGGCAATGCCAAAAACATTCAGTACTTC. Translation: CASSVRAGGNAKNIQYF.

This clonotype was observed a handful of times. This chain joins TRBV30 and TRBJ2-2, with D unresolved. This CDR3 is 14 amino acids long. V gave up 0 bases and J gave up 4 bases, with 9 bases separating them. The germline V gene encodes CDR1 GTSNPN and CDR2 SVGIG (reference sequence). The DNA of the CDR3 is TGTGCCTGGAGTGTAGGTCTGGGCACCGGGGAGCTGTTTTTT. Protein sequence: CAWSVGLGTGELFF.

This clonotype was picked up a small number of times. The chain combines TRBV10-3 with TRBJ2-1, with 10 bases that match TRBD1. The germline V gene encodes CDR1 ENHRY and CDR2 SYGVKD. V shed 10 bases and J 9 bases; nucleotides not matched to a gene: 12. CDR3 length: 14 amino acids. CDR3 nucleotide sequence: TGTGCCACCGGCGGGGGCGGGACAGGGGTTGAGCAGTTCTTC. It is translated as CATGGGGTGVEQFF.

This clonotype has only a few counts. The chain links TRBV20-1 to TRBJ2-2, with 7 bases matching TRBD2. The CDR3 is 12 amino acids. Per germline, CDR1 DFQATT and CDR2 SNEGSKA (reference sequence). V lost 5 bases and J lost 6; bases outside the gene matches: 3. The CDR3 DNA reads TGCAGTGCTTCCGGACTAGCCGGGGAGCTGTTTTTT. It yields the protein CSASGLAGELFF.

A few counts support this clonotype. The genes are TRBV12-3 or TRBV12-4 and TRBJ2-5; either TRBD1 or TRBD2 may fit D (5 bases each). The CDR3 is made up of 16 amino acids. Deletions cut 4 bases from V and 2 bases from J, with 17 bases between. The CDR3 sequence: CASSSGRLRDQETQYF. The CDR3 DNA sequence: TGTGCCAGCAGTTCGGGACGACTACGGGATCAAGAGACCCAGTACTTC.

The chain employs TRBV11-1 and TRBJ2-1; possible D gene TRBD1, 5 bases. V was clipped by 7 bases and J by 3 bases, with 16 bases between them. The CDR3 extends over 15 amino acids. Germline V gives CDR1 SGHAT, CDR2 FQDESV (reference sequence). The CDR3 nucleotides read TGTGCCAGCACCGCCAACGGACAAAACTACAATGAGCAGTTCTTC. This sequence encodes CASTANGQNYNEQFF.

The chain employs TRBV20-1 and TRBJ2-7, with a tentative D call TRBD1 (5 bases). Deletions cut 3 bases from V and 3 bases from J, with 12 bases between. The CDR3 is 13 amino acids. Germline loops: CDR1 DFQATT, CDR2 SNEGSKA (reference sequence). The CDR3 protein is CSARGRAIYEQYF. In nucleotides, the CDR3 is TGCAGTGCTAGGGGCAGGGCGATCTACGAGCAGTACTTC.

In its sample, this clonotype was seen a few times. The V call is TRBV28, the J call TRBJ2-1; D ambiguous. With 3 bases removed from V and 0 bases from J, the gap between germline ends came to 9 bases. CDR3 length equals 15 residues. Germline CDR1 is MDHEN and CDR2 is SYDVKM. The CDR3: CASSLGVLSYNEQFF. CDR3 sequence (DNA): TGTGCCAGCAGTTTGGGCGTCCTCTCCTACAATGAGCAGTTCTTC.

This clonotype was observed a few times. This chain uses TRBV7-2 with TRBJ2-7, with D unresolved. V was trimmed by 5 bases and J by 6 bases, leaving 8 bases between them. CDR1 SGHTA and CDR2 FQGNSA come from the germline V gene. This CDR3 has 11 residues. The CDR3 sequence is CASSRQREQYF. CDR3 in DNA: TGTGCCAGCAGCCGTCAGCGCGAGCAGTACTTC. Full variable domain (outside the CDR3, taken from reference TRBV7-2 and TRBJ2-7): GAGVSQSPSNKVTEKGKDVELRCDPISGHTALYWYRQSLGQGLEFLIYFQGNSAPDKSGLPSDRFSAERTGGSVSTLTIQRTQQEDSAVYLCASSRQREQYFGPGTRLTVT.

V usage is TRBV20-1 and J usage is TRBJ1-1, with D uncertain. The CDR3 spans 14 residues. Germline CDR1 is DFQATT and CDR2 is SNEGSKA (reference sequence). The CDR3 region is CSPRAQLMNTEAFF. In DNA form, the CDR3 reads TGCAGCCCCCGGGCGCAGTTGATGAACACTGAAGCTTTCTTT.

Of note for this clonotype: A much larger clone lies one base from this, so it may be a read error. CDR3 sequence (DNA): TGTGCCACCAGGGACAGGACTTTCACAGATACGCAGTATTTT. Translated: CATRDRTFTDTQYF. This sequence joins TRBV24-1 and TRBJ2-3; 7 bases match TRBD1. The CDR3 runs to 14 residues. Unmatched junction bases numbered 5, after V lost 7 bases and J lost 2 bases. Looked up from germline, CDR1 is KGHDR and CDR2 is SFDVKD.

This chain joins TRBV5-1 and TRBJ2-6; TRBD2 might be the D (5 bases). The CDR3 extends over 16 amino acids. The germline V and J ends were trimmed by 2 bases and 0 bases, with 9 bases remaining between them. Germline V CDR1 and CDR2: SGHRS, YFSETQ. The CDR3 protein is CASSFVGSSGANVLTF. CDR3 bases: TGCGCCAGCAGCTTTGTAGGGAGCTCTGGGGCCAACGTCCTGACTTTC.

This clonotype was recorded a few times. The CDR3 sequence is CASSLEGAYEAFF. The CDR3 DNA sequence: TGTGCCAGCAGTTTGGAGGGCGCCTACGAAGCTTTCTTT. This chain uses TRBV12-3 or TRBV12-4 with TRBJ1-1; D unresolved. The CDR3 has 13 amino acids. Trimming took off 3 bases at V and 8 bases at J, with 13 bases between the two ends.

This chain connects TRBV20-1 to TRBJ1-4; 9 nucleotides agree with TRBD1. The CDR3 sequence is 15 residues long. Germline V gives CDR1 DFQATT, CDR2 SNEGSKA (reference sequence). Trimming cost V 0 bases and J 5 bases; bases outside gene matches: 4. The CDR3 coding sequence is TGCAGTGCTAGAGACCGGGACAGGGCGAATGAAAAACTGTTTTTT. Translation gives CSARDRDRANEKLFF.

The sample holds a few counts of this clonotype. The J gene is TRBJ2-5, the V gene TRBV12-3 or TRBV12-4, with 7 positions matching TRBD2. CDR3 size: 17 residues. V trimming: 6 bases; J trimming: 5 bases; junction bases outside the gene matches: 18. In DNA, the CDR3 is TGTGCCAGCAGCCCGGCACTAGCGCGAATGAGTGGCGAGACCCAGTACTTC. Its translation: CASSPALARMSGETQYF.

The J gene is TRBJ2-1, the V gene TRBV7-8; D unresolved. CDR1 and CDR2 from the germline V gene are SGHVS and FQNEAQ. Trimming took off 2 bases at V and 7 bases at J, with 15 bases between the two ends. The CDR3 covers 15 residues. CDR3 nucleotides: TGTGCCAGCAGCTTATTAGCTTCCCCTAGTAATGAGCAGTTCTTC. Its translation: CASSLLASPSNEQFF.

Ten or more counts support this clonotype. The J gene is TRBJ2-4, the V gene TRBV5-6, with D possibly matching TRBD1 (6 bases). The germline gives CDR1 SGHDT, CDR2 YYEEEE. CDR3 length: 16 amino acids. Trimming shortened V by 10 bases and J by 1 base, and 21 bases separated the two germline ends. CDR3 DNA: TGTGCCGGCGAAAAGAGAGACAGGTCGGCCAAAAACATTCAGTACTTC. Amino acid sequence: CAGEKRDRSAKNIQYF. The full variable domain, rest sourced from reference TRBV5-6 and TRBJ2-4, is DAGVTQSPTHLIKTRGQQVTLRCSPKSGHDTVSWYQQALGQGPQFIFQYYEEEERQRGNFPDRFSGHQFPNYSSELNVNALLLGDSALYLCAGEKRDRSAKNIQYFGAGTRLSVL.

A few counts support this clonotype. DNA for the CDR3: TGTGCCAGCAGCCAAGGGGGGAGTAGCCTGGACAATGAGCAGTTCTTC. It translates to CASSQGGSSLDNEQFF. This chain joins TRBV3-1 and TRBJ2-1; either TRBD1 or TRBD2 may supply D (5 bases each). Trimming cost V 1 base and J 5 bases, with 15 bases left between them. The V gene's germline CDR1 is LGHDT and CDR2 YNNKEL (reference sequence). CDR3 length: 16 amino acids.